Listed below are T cell receptor beta chains from one sample, sequenced in a study of shared clonotypes between healthy human individuals. The data were produced by immunoSEQ multiplex PCR, yet TCRdb's version contains in-frame clones alone and is incomplete. The sample shows hundreds of thousands of clones, about 80% of them seen only once. Sequencing was done on a sample of memory CD4+ T cells sorted from blood. The receptors come from a woman in her twenties or thirties in good health. Both conserved end residues are part of each CDR3. A D gene is named only where the DNA matches it firmly. Clone size is given for some rows only: seen once, a few or many times, or a class if the clone is expanded.

v_call: TRBV19; j_call: TRBJ1-1; clone_size: -; d_call: -; cdr3_aa: CASSIGNLMNTEAFF; cdr3_nt: TGTGCCAGTAGTATAGGGAATCTTATGAACACTGAAGCTTTCTTT
v_call: TRBV11-2; j_call: TRBJ2-2; clone_size: -; d_call: TRBD1; cdr3_aa: CASSQRTGGTGELFF; cdr3_nt: TGTGCCAGCAGCCAGCGGACAGGGGGCACCGGGGAGCTGTTTTTT
v_call: TRBV28; j_call: TRBJ2-1; clone_size: -; d_call: TRBD2; cdr3_aa: CASSLLRLAGVRSYNEQFF; cdr3_nt: TGTGCCAGCAGCTTGCTCCGACTAGCGGGAGTTAGGTCCTACAATGAGCAGTTCTTC
v_call: TRBV19; j_call: TRBJ1-3; clone_size: -; d_call: TRBD1; cdr3_aa: CASSPLPGTGYGNTIYF; cdr3_nt: TGTGCCAGTAGTCCCTTACCCGGGACAGGGTATGGAAACACCATATATTTT
v_call: TRBV30; j_call: TRBJ2-1; clone_size: many; d_call: TRBD1; cdr3_aa: CAWSVLGTGSYNEQFF; cdr3_nt: TGTGCCTGGAGTGTACTTGGGACAGGGTCATACAATGAGCAGTTCTTC
v_call: TRBV28; j_call: TRBJ1-6; clone_size: -; d_call: -; cdr3_aa: CASRVGYNSPLHF; cdr3_nt: TGTGCCAGCAGAGTGGGATATAATTCACCCCTCCACTTT
v_call: TRBV21-1; j_call: TRBJ1-1; clone_size: -; d_call: -; cdr3_aa: CASSRWGVDTEAFF; cdr3_nt: TGTGCCAGCAGCCGCTGGGGGGTGGACACTGAAGCTTTCTTT
v_call: TRBV5-1; j_call: TRBJ2-1; clone_size: -; d_call: TRBD2; cdr3_aa: CASSVSSGGYNEQFF; cdr3_nt: TGCGCCAGCAGCGTATCTAGCGGGGGATACAATGAGCAGTTCTTC
v_call: TRBV10-1; j_call: TRBJ1-1; clone_size: -; d_call: -; cdr3_aa: CASSQQRPIYTEAFF; cdr3_nt: TGCGCCAGCAGTCAACAGAGGCCCATTTACACTGAAGCTTTCTTT
v_call: TRBV2; j_call: TRBJ2-1; clone_size: few; d_call: TRBD2; cdr3_aa: CASRRLASGGEQFF; cdr3_nt: TGTGCCAGCAGGAGACTAGCAAGTGGCGGCGAGCAGTTCTTC
v_call: TRBV19; j_call: TRBJ2-3; clone_size: -; d_call: TRBD1; cdr3_aa: CASSIRADRGFADTQYF; cdr3_nt: TGTGCCAGTAGTATCAGAGCGGACAGGGGGTTCGCAGATACGCAGTATTTT
v_call: TRBV27; j_call: TRBJ1-5; clone_size: once; d_call: -; cdr3_aa: CASAYSFERPQHF; cdr3_nt: TGTGCCAGCGCATACAGTTTCGAAAGGCCCCAGCATTTT
v_call: TRBV28; j_call: TRBJ1-3; clone_size: -; d_call: TRBD1; cdr3_aa: CASRRQGNSGNTIYF; cdr3_nt: TGTGCCAGCAGACGACAGGGGAACTCTGGAAACACCATATATTTT
v_call: TRBV18; j_call: TRBJ1-1; clone_size: -; d_call: -; cdr3_aa: CASSLSTVEFGTEAFF; cdr3_nt: TGTGCCAGCTCCCTGTCGACGGTGGAGTTCGGTACTGAAGCTTTCTTT
v_call: TRBV5-1; j_call: TRBJ2-3; clone_size: -; d_call: TRBD2; cdr3_aa: CASSPTSGRATDTQYF; cdr3_nt: TGCGCCAGCAGCCCCACTAGCGGGAGGGCTACAGATACGCAGTATTTT
v_call: TRBV28; j_call: TRBJ2-7; clone_size: -; d_call: TRBD1; cdr3_aa: CASSRSTGGPYEQYF; cdr3_nt: TGTGCCAGCAGCCGATCGACAGGGGGTCCCTACGAGCAGTACTTC
v_call: TRBV7-9; j_call: TRBJ2-7; clone_size: few; d_call: TRBD1; cdr3_aa: CASSLDPGQGAYEQYF; cdr3_nt: TGTGCCAGCAGCTTAGACCCAGGACAGGGGGCCTACGAGCAGTACTTC
v_call: TRBV6-5; j_call: TRBJ2-5; clone_size: few; d_call: TRBD2; cdr3_aa: CASSSRTSGMGETQYF; cdr3_nt: TGTGCCAGCAGTTCCCGGACTAGCGGGATGGGAGAGACCCAGTACTTC
v_call: TRBV11-1; j_call: TRBJ2-5; clone_size: -; d_call: TRBD1; cdr3_aa: CASSLGTGYQETQYF; cdr3_nt: TGTGCCAGCAGCTTAGGGACAGGATACCAAGAGACCCAGTACTTC
v_call: TRBV5-1; j_call: TRBJ1-1; clone_size: few; d_call: -; cdr3_aa: CASSQNADTEAFF; cdr3_nt: TGCGCCAGCAGCCAGAACGCGGACACTGAAGCTTTCTTT
v_call: TRBV5-4; j_call: TRBJ2-5; clone_size: many; d_call: -; cdr3_aa: CASSLGAGPGETQYF; cdr3_nt: TGTGCCAGCAGCTTGGGGGCAGGCCCCGGAGAGACCCAGTACTTC
v_call: TRBV7-2; j_call: TRBJ2-3; clone_size: -; d_call: -; cdr3_aa: CASSFRGARTDTQYF; cdr3_nt: TGTGCCAGCAGCTTCCGCGGAGCCCGCACAGATACGCAGTATTTT
v_call: TRBV10-2; j_call: TRBJ2-3; clone_size: -; d_call: -; cdr3_aa: CASSGRAGNTQYF; cdr3_nt: TGCGCCAGCAGTGGGCGGGCGGGAAATACGCAGTATTTT
v_call: TRBV7-8; j_call: TRBJ1-5; clone_size: once; d_call: -; cdr3_aa: CASSPRWLGAQPQHF; cdr3_nt: TGTGCCAGCAGCCCAAGGTGGTTGGGGGCGCAGCCCCAGCATTTT
v_call: TRBV6-5; j_call: TRBJ2-7; clone_size: many; d_call: TRBD2; cdr3_aa: CASSYSIAGDYEQYF; cdr3_nt: TGTGCCAGCAGTTACTCGATCGCGGGAGACTACGAGCAGTACTTC
v_call: TRBV7-8; j_call: TRBJ2-6; clone_size: few; d_call: -; cdr3_aa: CASSLSAGRSGANVLTF; cdr3_nt: TGTGCCAGCAGCTTAAGCGCAGGGAGGAGTGGGGCCAACGTCCTGACTTTC
v_call: TRBV4-2; j_call: TRBJ2-2; clone_size: -; d_call: -; cdr3_aa: CASSLDYLNTGELFF; cdr3_nt: TGTGCCAGCAGCCTCGACTACCTTAACACCGGGGAGCTGTTTTTT
v_call: TRBV28; j_call: TRBJ1-3; clone_size: -; d_call: TRBD1; cdr3_aa: CASRTGSSGNTIYF; cdr3_nt: TGTGCCAGCAGGACAGGGTCTTCTGGAAACACCATATATTTT
v_call: TRBV23-1; j_call: TRBJ2-1; clone_size: -; d_call: -; cdr3_aa: CASSRGDEQFF; cdr3_nt: TGCGCCAGCAGTCGGGGAGATGAGCAGTTCTTC
v_call: TRBV2; j_call: TRBJ1-3; clone_size: -; d_call: -; cdr3_aa: CASSTGVRNTIYF; cdr3_nt: TGTGCCAGCAGTACAGGCGTAAGAAACACCATATATTTT
v_call: TRBV14; j_call: TRBJ2-1; clone_size: -; d_call: -; cdr3_aa: CASSQGRSSYNEQFF; cdr3_nt: TGTGCCAGCAGCCAGGGCAGAAGCTCCTACAATGAGCAGTTCTTC
v_call: TRBV6-5; j_call: TRBJ1-1; clone_size: -; d_call: -; cdr3_aa: CATRRGGENTEAFF; cdr3_nt: TGTGCCACTCGAAGGGGGGGGGAAAACACTGAAGCTTTCTTT
v_call: TRBV7-9; j_call: TRBJ2-7; clone_size: -; d_call: TRBD2; cdr3_aa: CASSLGSAGGYEQYF; cdr3_nt: TGTGCCAGCAGCTTGGGATCCGCGGGGGGCTACGAGCAGTACTTC
v_call: TRBV28; j_call: TRBJ1-2; clone_size: -; d_call: TRBD1; cdr3_aa: CVSSWGNRGNYGYTF; cdr3_nt: TGTGTCAGCAGTTGGGGTAACAGGGGGAACTATGGCTACACCTTC
v_call: TRBV28; j_call: TRBJ2-1; clone_size: -; d_call: TRBD2; cdr3_aa: CASSSTWGGGTGNEQFF; cdr3_nt: TGTGCCAGCAGCTCTACATGGGGGGGAGGGACTGGGAATGAGCAGTTCTTC